Listed here are 8 T cell receptor beta chains from one sample, sequenced in a study of blood T cell repertoires in COVID-19. TCRdb's copy holds only in-frame clones and misses some; the assay was immunoSEQ multiplex PCR. The table shows approximately 65,000 clones, with about 82% occurring only once. Sequenced sample: PBMCs or T cells enriched from blood (not recorded which). The receptors derive from a woman aged 40 to 50 with acute COVID-19.

V is TRBV5-1 and J is TRBJ2-3, with D tentatively TRBD2 (7 bases). The V end lost 0 bases, the J end lost 0 bases, and 11 bases lay between the germline ends. Germline CDR1 and CDR2: SGHRS and YFSETQ. CDR3 length: 16 residues. Here the CDR3 reads CASSLVAGASTDTQYF. The CDR3 DNA follows: TGCGCCAGCAGCTTGGTGGCGGGGGCGAGCACAGATACGCAGTATTTT.

This chain joins TRBV20-1 and TRBJ2-5; 10 bases are shared with TRBD2. The V gene end was trimmed by 3 bases and the J gene end by 2 bases; junction bases not matched to a gene: 6. This CDR3 contains 15 residues. The V gene's germline CDR1 is DFQATT and CDR2 SNEGSKA (reference sequence). Written as DNA, the CDR3 is TGCAGTGCTAGTTCCGCGACTAGCGGGCAAGAGACCCAGTACTTC. Protein: CSASSATSGQETQYF.

The V call is TRBV19, the J call TRBJ1-6; the match to TRBD1 covers 10 bases. The V and J ends lost 4 bases and 10 bases, in that order; junction bases with no gene match: 10. The CDR3 length is 16 residues. The germline CDR1 and CDR2 sequences are LNHDA and SQIVND (reference sequence). The CDR3 DNA reads as TGTGCCAGTAGTACAACCGTGACAGGGGGCTCGTCACCCCTCCACTTT. Translation: CASSTTVTGGSSPLHF.

The chain is built from TRBV4-1 and TRBJ2-6; tentatively, D is TRBD1 (6 bases). Trimming left V 3 bases short and J 2 bases short, with 8 bases between. Germline assignment: CDR1 MGHRA and CDR2 YSYEKL. The CDR3 is 15 amino acids. For the CDR3, the DNA is TGCGCCAGCAGCCATAAGGGGGCTGGGGCCAACGTCCTGACTTTC. It translates to CASSHKGAGANVLTF.

The gene calls are TRBV11-3 and TRBJ1-1; weak D call: TRBD1 (6 bases). V dropped 3 bases and J dropped 0 bases, with 8 bases sitting between them. Looked up from germline, CDR1 is SGHNT and CDR2 is YENEEA. The CDR3 sequence is 14 residues long. CDR3 in amino acids: CASSLDSMNTEAFF. CDR3 sequence (DNA): TGTGCCAGCAGCTTGGACAGCATGAACACTGAAGCTTTCTTT.

V is TRBV10-3 and J is TRBJ1-3; D unclear. The CDR3 loop spans 9 amino acids. Trimming took 11 bases from V and 8 from J, leaving 7 bases between them. Germline CDR1 and CDR2: ENHRY and SYGVKD. The CDR3 bases are TGTGCCTCCGGTGACACCATATATTTT. Translation: CASGDTIYF.

The chain links TRBV7-3 to TRBJ2-7, with a possible D match to TRBD2 (6 bases). The CDR3 is 15 amino acids. Germline lookup yields CDR1 SGHTA and CDR2 FQGTGA. Trimming removed 2 bases at V and 6 bases at J, with 17 bases between. The CDR3 is CASSLPGLPPSEQYF. CDR3 DNA sequence: TGTGCCAGCAGCTTACCCGGACTACCGCCCAGCGAGCAGTACTTC.

The chain carries TRBV28 and TRBJ2-6; TRBD1 might be the D (5 bases). The V end was cut by 9 bases, the J end by 1 base, with 13 bases between. Germline V gives CDR1 MDHEN, CDR2 SYDVKM. This CDR3 has 15 residues. CDR3 coding DNA: TGTGCCAGTACCTCCCCAGGGTCTGGGGCCAACGTCCTGACTTTC. This codes for CASTSPGSGANVLTF.